This is a list of T cell receptor beta chains from one sample in a study of cytomegalovirus exposure and HLA in healthy donors. Profiling relied on immunoSEQ multiplex PCR, and the TCRdb table lists in-frame clones only, not all of them. The data contain around 130,000 clones, 75% to 90% of them seen just once; the ten biggest clones take up less than 6.5%. Specimen: PBMCs. These receptors were taken from a woman aged 35 to 49 in good health and CMV-seropositive. Both conserved end residues are part of each CDR3. Fields, in order: CDR3 protein, CDR3 DNA, J gene, CDR3 length, V gene, clone size, D gene. D genes are given only for firm matches. The listing skips clone size in some rows; elsewhere it reads once, few, many or a size class.

CASRSGTGGPDTQYF,TGCGCCAGCAGGTCCGGGACAGGGGGCCCAGATACGCAGTATTTT,TRBJ2-3,15,TRBV5-1,-,TRBD1
CASSSTPTSEQFF,TGTGCCAGCAGTTCTACCCCGACTAGTGAGCAGTTCTTC,TRBJ2-1,13,TRBV6-5,-,-
CASSPRTDEAFF,TGTGCCAGCTCACCTCGGACAGACGAAGCTTTCTTT,TRBJ1-1,12,TRBV18,-,-
CASSEQARDGNTIYF,TGTGCCAGCAGTGAACAGGCACGCGATGGAAACACCATATATTTT,TRBJ1-3,15,TRBV6-1,once,-
CASSPTGGNTEAFF,TGTGCCAGTAGCCCGACAGGGGGGAACACTGAAGCTTTCTTT,TRBJ1-1,14,TRBV19,-,TRBD1
CSVTSPPSYNEQFF,TGCAGCGTGACTTCGCCCCCTTCCTACAATGAGCAGTTCTTC,TRBJ2-1,14,TRBV29-1,-,-
CASSLALTGRETQYF,TGTGCCAGCAGCTTAGCGCTGACAGGGCGGGAGACCCAGTACTTC,TRBJ2-5,15,TRBV11-1,-,TRBD1
CAISAGQGDYEQYF,TGTGCCATCAGTGCCGGGCAGGGGGACTACGAGCAGTACTTC,TRBJ2-7,14,TRBV10-3,-,TRBD1
CASSSQGATGNTIYF,TGTGCCAGCAGCTCGCAGGGGGCGACTGGAAACACCATATATTTT,TRBJ1-3,15,TRBV5-4,-,TRBD1
CASSPTGAATNEKLFF,TGTGCCAGCAGCCCGACAGGAGCTGCAACTAATGAAAAACTGTTTTTT,TRBJ1-4,16,TRBV5-4,-,-
CASSLAGSYGYTF,TGTGCCAGCAGTTTAGCGGGCTCTTATGGCTACACCTTC,TRBJ1-2,13,TRBV27,-,-
CASSFGDRVNTIYF,TGTGCCAGCAGCTTTGGTGACAGGGTAAACACCATATATTTT,TRBJ1-3,14,TRBV5-4,-,TRBD1
CAISPGQGSPYEQYF,TGTGCCATCAGCCCAGGACAGGGGTCCCCCTACGAGCAGTACTTC,TRBJ2-7,15,TRBV10-3,-,TRBD1
CASSLRTSGEDQFF,TGTGCCAGCAGTCTCCGGACTAGCGGAGAGGACCAGTTCTTC,TRBJ2-1,14,TRBV2,-,TRBD2
CASRWGGPANEKLFF,TGCGCCAGCAGGTGGGGGGGTCCGGCTAATGAAAAACTGTTTTTT,TRBJ1-4,15,TRBV5-1,-,-
CASSFGANEQFF,TGTGCCAGCAGCTTTGGTGCGAATGAGCAGTTCTTC,TRBJ2-1,12,TRBV5-6,once,-
CASSGTGGRYNSPLHF,TGCGCCAGCAGCGGAACAGGGGGACGCTATAATTCACCCCTCCACTTT,TRBJ1-6,16,TRBV5-1,-,TRBD1
CSVVPGLGTEAFF,TGCAGCGTTGTACCAGGGTTGGGCACTGAAGCTTTCTTT,TRBJ1-1,13,TRBV29-1,-,-
CASTHGGPSNGYTF,TGTGCCAGCACCCACGGAGGCCCCTCTAATGGCTACACCTTC,TRBJ1-2,14,TRBV28,few,-
CASSQDRVMGTGNPDTQYF,TGCGCCAGCAGCCAAGATCGGGTAATGGGGACAGGTAACCCAGATACGCAGTATTTT,TRBJ2-3,19,TRBV4-3,-,TRBD1
CASSPPGGVSQPQHF,TGTGCCAGCAGTCCCCCTGGAGGGGTAAGTCAGCCCCAGCATTTT,TRBJ1-5,15,TRBV6-5,-,-
CASTIGAGVGDTQYF,TGTGCCAGTACTATAGGAGCGGGAGTGGGAGATACGCAGTATTTT,TRBJ2-3,15,TRBV19,-,TRBD2
CASSLGRGNQPQHF,TGTGCCAGCAGCTTAGGCAGGGGCAATCAGCCCCAGCATTTT,TRBJ1-5,14,TRBV7-6,-,-
CASSELEAGYYNEQFF,TGTGCCAGCAGTGAACTCGAGGCGGGGTACTACAATGAGCAGTTCTTC,TRBJ2-1,16,TRBV6-1,-,-
CASSLKNDRGLKDTEAFF,TGTGCCAGCAGTCTTAAGAACGACAGGGGGCTAAAGGACACTGAAGCTTTCTTT,TRBJ1-1,18,TRBV28,-,TRBD1
CASSLAWLSSGSRGNEQFF,TGTGCCAGCAGCTTAGCGTGGTTGTCTAGCGGGAGTCGGGGCAATGAGCAGTTCTTC,TRBJ2-1,19,TRBV7-2,-,TRBD2
CASRISQNTVYEQYF,TGTGCCAGCAGGATCTCACAGAATACAGTTTACGAGCAGTACTTC,TRBJ2-7,15,TRBV7-2,few,-
CASRKGLAGGVDTQYF,TGTGCCAGCAGAAAGGGACTAGCGGGAGGGGTAGATACGCAGTATTTT,TRBJ2-3,16,TRBV9,-,TRBD2